The text below deals with one TCR beta chain. These data originate in a study of blood T cell repertoires in COVID-19. Participant age was about 18 to 89 years, and participants resided in 25 or so US areas. Resolution of symptoms, clearance, or two negative PCRs was present in recovered Cohort 3 donors. Per the original methods: Researchers report that nucleated cell counts were estimated from reference gene primer amplification. The method was immunoSEQ multiplex PCR; TCRdb's version includes in-frame clones alone and lacks a portion of them. The D gene and trimming were derived from the DNA, and the V and J assignments and clone size from that table. This table holds fewer than 500,000 clones, roughly nine tenths found once. CDR1 and CDR2 (germline): MGHRA, YSYEKL. The CDR3 is 14 amino acids. V was clipped by 0 bases and J by 11 bases; unmatched bases: 7.

Sequencing input: PBMCs or T cells enriched from blood (not recorded which). This rearrangement joins TRBV4-1 to TRBJ1-1; 9 bases are shared with TRBD1. The origin of this receptor is a young man who had recovered from COVID-19. DNA of the CDR3: TGCGCCAGCAGCCAAGAGAGGGGGACAGGGTTCGCTTTCTTT. This gives the protein CASSQERGTGFAFF.